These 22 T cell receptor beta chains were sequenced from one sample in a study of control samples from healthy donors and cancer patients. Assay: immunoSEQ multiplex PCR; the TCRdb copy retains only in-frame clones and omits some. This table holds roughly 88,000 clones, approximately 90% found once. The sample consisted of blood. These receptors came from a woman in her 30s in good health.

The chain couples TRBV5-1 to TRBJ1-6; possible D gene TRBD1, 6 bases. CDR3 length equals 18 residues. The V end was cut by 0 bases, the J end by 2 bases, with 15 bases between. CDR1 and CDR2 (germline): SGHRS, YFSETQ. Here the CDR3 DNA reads TGCGCCAGCAGCTTGGGGGACACCGCCAACCCCTATAATTCACCCCTCCACTTT. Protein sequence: CASSLGDTANPYNSPLHF. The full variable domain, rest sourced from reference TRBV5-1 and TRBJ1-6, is KAGVTQTPRYLIKTRGQQVTLSCSPISGHRSVSWYQQTPGQGLQFLFEYFSETQRNKGNFPGRFSGRQFSNSRSEMNVSTLELGDSALYLCASSLGDTANPYNSPLHFGNGTRLTVT.

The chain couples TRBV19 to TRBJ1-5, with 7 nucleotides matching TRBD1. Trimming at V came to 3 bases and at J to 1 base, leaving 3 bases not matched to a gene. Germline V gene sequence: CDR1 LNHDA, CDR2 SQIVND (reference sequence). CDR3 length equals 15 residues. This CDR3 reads CASSIHRGSNQPQHF. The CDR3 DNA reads TGTGCCAGTAGTATTCACAGGGGAAGCAATCAGCCCCAGCATTTT.

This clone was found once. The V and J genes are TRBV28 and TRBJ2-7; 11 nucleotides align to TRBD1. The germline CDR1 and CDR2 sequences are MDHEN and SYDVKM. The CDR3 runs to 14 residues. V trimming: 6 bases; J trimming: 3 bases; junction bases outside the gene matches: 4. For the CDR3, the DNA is TGTGCCAGCAGGACCGGGACAGGGGGCTACGAGCAGTACTTC. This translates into CASRTGTGGYEQYF.

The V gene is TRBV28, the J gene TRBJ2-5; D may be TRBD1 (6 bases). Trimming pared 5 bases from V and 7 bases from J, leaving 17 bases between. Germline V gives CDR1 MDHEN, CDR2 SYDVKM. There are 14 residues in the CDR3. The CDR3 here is CASSPPVGAGTQYF. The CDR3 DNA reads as TGTGCCAGCAGTCCCCCGGTGGGGGCGGGGACCCAGTACTTC.

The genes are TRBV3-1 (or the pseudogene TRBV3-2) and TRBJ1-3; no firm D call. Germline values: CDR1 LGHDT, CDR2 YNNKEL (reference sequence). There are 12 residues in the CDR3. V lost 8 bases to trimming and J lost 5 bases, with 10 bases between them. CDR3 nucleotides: TGTGCCAGCCTTGCCCCCAGAAACACCATATATTTT. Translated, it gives CASLAPRNTIYF.

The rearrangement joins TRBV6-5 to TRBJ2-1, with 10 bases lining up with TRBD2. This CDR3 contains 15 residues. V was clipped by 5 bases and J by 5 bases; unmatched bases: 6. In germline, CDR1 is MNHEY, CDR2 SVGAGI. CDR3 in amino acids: CASSRSGGADNEQFF. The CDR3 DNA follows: TGTGCCAGCAGTAGGAGCGGGGGGGCCGACAATGAGCAGTTCTTC.

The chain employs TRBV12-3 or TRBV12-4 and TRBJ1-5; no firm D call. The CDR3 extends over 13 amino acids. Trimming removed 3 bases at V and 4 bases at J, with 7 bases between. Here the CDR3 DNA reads TGTGCCAGCAGTTTCAAGGAGAATCAGCCCCAGCATTTT. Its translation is CASSFKENQPQHF.

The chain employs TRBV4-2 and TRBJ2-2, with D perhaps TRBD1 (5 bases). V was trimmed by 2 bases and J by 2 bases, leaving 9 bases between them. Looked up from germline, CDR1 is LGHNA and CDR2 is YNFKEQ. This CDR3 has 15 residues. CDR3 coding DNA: TGTGCCAGCAGCCAACAGGGATTTAACACCGGGGAGCTGTTTTTT. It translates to CASSQQGFNTGELFF.

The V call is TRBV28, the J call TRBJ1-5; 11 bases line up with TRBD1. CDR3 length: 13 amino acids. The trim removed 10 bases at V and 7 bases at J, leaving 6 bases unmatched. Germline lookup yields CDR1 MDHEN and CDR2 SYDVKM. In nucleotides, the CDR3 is TGTGCCAACGGACAGGGGGCTCGGCAGCCCCAGCATTTT. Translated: CANGQGARQPQHF. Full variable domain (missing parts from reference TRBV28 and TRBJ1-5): DVKVTQSSRYLVKRTGEKVFLECVQDMDHENMFWYRQDPGLGLRLIYFSYDVKMKEKGDIPEGYSVSREKKERFSLILESASTNQTSMYLCANGQGARQPQHFGDGTRLSIL.

CDR3 amino acids: CASSTRPGLGTGELFF. Here the CDR3 DNA reads TGTGCCAGCAGCACCCGACCGGGCCTGGGGACCGGGGAGCTGTTTTTT. This chain connects TRBV11-3 to TRBJ2-2; no reliable D call. Trimming pared 5 bases from V and 5 bases from J, leaving 18 bases between. CDR3 size: 16 residues. Looked up from germline, CDR1 is SGHNT and CDR2 is YENEEA.

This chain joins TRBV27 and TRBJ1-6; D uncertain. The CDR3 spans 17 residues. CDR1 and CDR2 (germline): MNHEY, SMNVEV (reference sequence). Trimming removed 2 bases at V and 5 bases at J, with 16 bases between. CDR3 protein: CASSLPRGEFNNSPLHF. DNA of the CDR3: TGTGCCAGCAGTTTACCCCGGGGAGAATTTAATAATTCACCCCTCCACTTT.

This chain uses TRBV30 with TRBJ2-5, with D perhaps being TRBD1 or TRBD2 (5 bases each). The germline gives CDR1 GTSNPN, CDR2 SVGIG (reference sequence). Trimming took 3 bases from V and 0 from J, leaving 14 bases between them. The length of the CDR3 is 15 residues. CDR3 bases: TGTGCCTGGAGGGACTCGTTGGGACACCAAGAGACCCAGTACTTC. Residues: CAWRDSLGHQETQYF.

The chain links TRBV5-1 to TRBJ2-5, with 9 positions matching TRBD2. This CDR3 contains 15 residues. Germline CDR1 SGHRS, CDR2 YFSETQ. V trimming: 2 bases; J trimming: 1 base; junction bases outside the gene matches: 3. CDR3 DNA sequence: TGCGCCAGCAGCTTTACTAGCGGGCCCCAAGAGACCCAGTACTTC. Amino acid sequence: CASSFTSGPQETQYF.

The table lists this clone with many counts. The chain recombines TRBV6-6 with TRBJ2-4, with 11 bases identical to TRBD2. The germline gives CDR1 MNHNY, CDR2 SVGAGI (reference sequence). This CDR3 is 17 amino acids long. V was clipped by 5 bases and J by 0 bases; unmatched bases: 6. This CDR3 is CASSPSSGRIAKNIQYF. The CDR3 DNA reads TGTGCCAGCAGTCCCTCTAGCGGGAGGATAGCCAAAAACATTCAGTACTTC.

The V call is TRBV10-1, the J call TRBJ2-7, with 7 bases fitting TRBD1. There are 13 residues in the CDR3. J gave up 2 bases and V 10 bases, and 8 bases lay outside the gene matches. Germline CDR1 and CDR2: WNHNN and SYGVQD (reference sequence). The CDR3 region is CATQPGQTYEQYF. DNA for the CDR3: TGCGCCACCCAACCGGGACAGACCTACGAGCAGTACTTC.

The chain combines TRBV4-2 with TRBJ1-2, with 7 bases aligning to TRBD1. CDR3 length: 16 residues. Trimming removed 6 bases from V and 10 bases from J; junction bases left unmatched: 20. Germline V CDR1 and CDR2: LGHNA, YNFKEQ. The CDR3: CASRPGTDFPPPHYTF. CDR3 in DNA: TGTGCCAGCAGGCCCGGGACAGACTTTCCGCCGCCCCACTACACCTTC.

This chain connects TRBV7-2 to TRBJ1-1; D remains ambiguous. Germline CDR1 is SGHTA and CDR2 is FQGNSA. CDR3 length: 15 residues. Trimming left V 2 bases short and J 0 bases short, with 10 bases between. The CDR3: CASSLRRRMNTEAFF. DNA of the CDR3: TGTGCCAGCAGCTTAAGGCGACGGATGAACACTGAAGCTTTCTTT.

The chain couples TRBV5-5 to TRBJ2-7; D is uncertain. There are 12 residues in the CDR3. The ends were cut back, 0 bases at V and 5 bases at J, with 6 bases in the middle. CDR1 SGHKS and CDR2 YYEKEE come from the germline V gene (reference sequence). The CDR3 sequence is CASSLAWDEQYF. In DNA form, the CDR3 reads TGTGCCAGCAGCTTGGCCTGGGACGAGCAGTACTTC. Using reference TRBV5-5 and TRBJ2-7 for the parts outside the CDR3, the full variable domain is DAGVTQSPTHLIKTRGQQVTLRCSPISGHKSVSWYQQVLGQGPQFIFQYYEKEERGRGNFPDRFSARQFPNYSSELNVNALLLGDSALYLCASSLAWDEQYFGPGTRLTVT.

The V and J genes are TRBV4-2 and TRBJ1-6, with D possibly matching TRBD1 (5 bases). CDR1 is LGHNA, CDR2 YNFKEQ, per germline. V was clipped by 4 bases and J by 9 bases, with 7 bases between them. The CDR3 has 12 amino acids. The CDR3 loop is CASSPQGSPLHF. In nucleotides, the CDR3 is TGTGCCAGCAGCCCCCAGGGTTCACCCCTCCACTTT.

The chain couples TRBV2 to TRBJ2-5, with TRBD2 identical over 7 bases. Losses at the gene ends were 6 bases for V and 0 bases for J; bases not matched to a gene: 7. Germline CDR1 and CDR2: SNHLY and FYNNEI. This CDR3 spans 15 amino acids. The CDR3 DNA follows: TGTGCCAGCAGCCCAGGACTAGGCTACCAAGAGACCCAGTACTTC. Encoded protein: CASSPGLGYQETQYF.

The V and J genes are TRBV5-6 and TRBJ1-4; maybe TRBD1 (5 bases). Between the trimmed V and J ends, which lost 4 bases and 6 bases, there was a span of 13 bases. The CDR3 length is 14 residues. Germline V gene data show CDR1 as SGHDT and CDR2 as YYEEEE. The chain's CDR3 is CASSARGTDEKLFF. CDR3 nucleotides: TGTGCCAGCAGCGCCCGGGGCACGGATGAAAAACTGTTTTTT.

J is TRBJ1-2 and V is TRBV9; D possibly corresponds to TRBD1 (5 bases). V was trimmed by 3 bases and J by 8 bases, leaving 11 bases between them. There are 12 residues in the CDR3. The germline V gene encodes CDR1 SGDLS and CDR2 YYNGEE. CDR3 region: CASSDRGVGYTF. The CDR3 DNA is TGTGCCAGCAGCGACCGGGGGGTCGGCTACACCTTC.